This note documents a single T cell receptor (beta chain) sequence. Its antigen is unknown. Next came a second PCR, run for about 6 to 11 cycles, which used a sample-barcoded 5' primer along with a J-beta primer mix. TCRdb analysed the 5' RACE reads with MiXCR anew, one entry per CDR3 protein. Altogether some 850,000 distinct CDR3 sequences are present, under 30% being singletons, with the ten largest covering 3%. This sample is drawn from a study of blood T cells in healthy people across ages. Study-wide results and limits: Unsorted PBMC material precluded a definitive naive versus antigen-experienced comparison. The authors considered diversity estimates from one million T cells to be underestimates. Per million T cells, TCR beta diversity dropped about linearly as age rose.

Germline V gene sequence: CDR1 LGHDT, CDR2 YNNKEL (reference sequence). V was clipped by 0 bases and J by 7 bases, with 12 bases between them. There are 15 residues in the CDR3. This sample also belongs to another study, concerning T cells of mothers and their children. That paper states: Three healthy Caucasian mothers, along with their six children, served as the donors.

The sample was blood. The receptor's source is a boy aged 5-17 years in good health. V usage is TRBV3-1 and J usage is TRBJ1-4; possibly TRBD1 for D (5 bases). DNA of the CDR3: TGTGCCAGCAGCCAAGAACAGGCCCTTTTTGAAAAACTGTTTTTT. It translates to CASSQEQALFEKLFF.